This T cell receptor (beta chain) was sequenced for a study of CD8 T cells in Susac syndrome. The CDR3 is 14 residues long. Germline-derived CDR1 and CDR2 are MRHNA and SNTAGT. V was cut by 3 bases and J by 3 bases, with 10 bases left in between. The authors carried out high-throughput sequencing of TCR beta. They applied it to CD8+ and CD4+ T cells obtained from blood. The authors negatively isolated CD8+ and CD4+ T cells and FACS-enriched TEMRA cells. It was with random hexamers that 0.5 to 1 ug RNA was reverse transcribed. Amplification of TCR beta CDR3 across 54 Vbeta and 13 Jbeta was performed with immunoSEQ multiplex PCR. Using its own MiXCR run on the immunoSEQ multiplex PCR reads, TCRdb lists one record per CDR3 protein. The table has 150,000 to 190,000 distinct CDR3 sequences, approximately 94% seen once.

The sample comprised CD8+ T cells from PBMCs. The sequence came from a human donor with multiple sclerosis. The chain is built from TRBV6-4 and TRBJ2-3, with unresolved D. The CDR3 DNA is TGTGCCAGCAGTGAAGGAGAGTCTACAGATACGCAGTATTTT. Translating gives CASSEGESTDTQYF.